This T cell receptor beta chain was sequenced in a study of regulatory T cells in long-lasting Graves disease. General study points: Patients whose Graves' disease persisted exhibited lower TCR diversity than those newly diagnosed.

iRepertoire HTBI primers and Arm-PCR of CDR3 regions built TCR beta libraries. Using its own MiXCR run on the multiplex PCR reads, TCRdb lists one record per CDR3 protein. Of about 540,000 distinct CDR3 sequences listed, approximately 15% are singletons. This clonotype was recorded at least ten times. Its specificity is not known. Time point described: newly diagnosed GD, antithyroid drugs for less than 3 months. The TCR library was made from RNA extracted from PBMCs. The same data also went into a second study, on T cells in Graves' hyperthyroidism and ophthalmopathy. From that second work: The HTBI primer set drove a first-round RT-PCR of the TCR CDR3.

The sample was peripheral blood mononuclear cells (PBMCs), taken at new diagnosis, from a patient treated with antithyroid drugs. The origin of this receptor is a man aged 25-45 years with Graves disease.

The CDR3 spells CASSHGTVYEQYF. In DNA form, the CDR3 reads TGTGCCAGCAGTCACGGGACTGTCTACGAGCAGTACTTC. The chain carries TRBV6-1 and TRBJ2-7; perhaps TRBD2 as D (6 bases). This CDR3 contains 13 residues. Germline V lookup: CDR1 MNHNS, CDR2 SASEGT. V lost 5 bases, J lost 3 bases, and 11 bases lay in between.